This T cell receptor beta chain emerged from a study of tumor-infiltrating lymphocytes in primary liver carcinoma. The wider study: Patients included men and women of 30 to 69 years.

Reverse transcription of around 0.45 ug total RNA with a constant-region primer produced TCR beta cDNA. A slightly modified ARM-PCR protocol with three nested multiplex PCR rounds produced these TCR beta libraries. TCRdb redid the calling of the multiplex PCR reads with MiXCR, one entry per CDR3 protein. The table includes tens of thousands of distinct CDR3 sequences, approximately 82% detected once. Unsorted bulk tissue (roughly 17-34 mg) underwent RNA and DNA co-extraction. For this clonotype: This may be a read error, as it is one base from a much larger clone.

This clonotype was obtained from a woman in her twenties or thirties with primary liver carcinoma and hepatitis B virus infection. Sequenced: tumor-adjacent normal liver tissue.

The CDR3 DNA reads as TGTGCCTTGAGCGCGACAGAGACCCAGTACTTC. The encoded protein is CALSATETQYF. This rearrangement joins TRBV30 to TRBJ2-5; D remains ambiguous. This CDR3 has 11 amino acids. CDR1 and CDR2 from the germline V gene are GTSNPN and SVGIG (reference sequence). The V end lost 7 bases, the J end lost 4 bases, and 10 bases lay between the germline ends.